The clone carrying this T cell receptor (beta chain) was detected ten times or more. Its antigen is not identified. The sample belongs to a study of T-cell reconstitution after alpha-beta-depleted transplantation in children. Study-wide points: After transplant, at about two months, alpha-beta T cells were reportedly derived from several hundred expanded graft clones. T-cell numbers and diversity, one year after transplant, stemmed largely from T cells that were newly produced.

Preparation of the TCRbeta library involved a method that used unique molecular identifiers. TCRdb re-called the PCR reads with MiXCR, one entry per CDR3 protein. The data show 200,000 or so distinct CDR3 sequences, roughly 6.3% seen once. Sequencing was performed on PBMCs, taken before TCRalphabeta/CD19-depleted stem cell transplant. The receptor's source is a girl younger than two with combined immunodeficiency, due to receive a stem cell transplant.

CDR3 region: CASSLISGSSYNEQFF. CDR3 in DNA: TGCGCCAGCAGCTTGATTAGCGGGAGCTCCTACAATGAGCAGTTCTTC. This sequence joins TRBV5-1 and TRBJ2-1; 9 bases line up with TRBD2. This CDR3 has 16 residues. Per the germline V gene, CDR1 is SGHRS and CDR2 is YFSETQ. After removal of 1 base from V and 0 bases from J, the junction contained 2 bases not matched to a gene.